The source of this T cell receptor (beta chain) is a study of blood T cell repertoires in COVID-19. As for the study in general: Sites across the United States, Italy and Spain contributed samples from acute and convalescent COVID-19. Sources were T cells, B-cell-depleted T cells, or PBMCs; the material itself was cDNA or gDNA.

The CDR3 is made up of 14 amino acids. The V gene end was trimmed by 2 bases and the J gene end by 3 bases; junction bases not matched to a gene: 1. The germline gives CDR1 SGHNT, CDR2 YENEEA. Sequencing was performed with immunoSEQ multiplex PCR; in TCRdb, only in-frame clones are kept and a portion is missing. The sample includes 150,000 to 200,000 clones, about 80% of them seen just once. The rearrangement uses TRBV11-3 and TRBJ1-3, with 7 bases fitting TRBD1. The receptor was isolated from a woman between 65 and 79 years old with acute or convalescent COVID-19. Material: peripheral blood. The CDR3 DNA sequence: TGTGCCAGCAGCTTAAGGGACAGTGGAAACACCATATATTTT. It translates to CASSLRDSGNTIYF.